This TCR beta chain was identified in a study of cytomegalovirus exposure and HLA in healthy donors listed by TCRdb under 2017. For the wider study: According to an earlier analysis of 587 of the donors, some 170 million T cells yielded 120 million or so unique TCR beta sequences and about 300 Gb of sequence data. Roughly 290 gigabases of sequencing data and approximately 92 million unique TCR sequences made up an early release that covered fewer than 650 HLA-typed donors. Among the roughly 400 genotyped donors, approximately 81% belonged to the genetic ancestry cluster associated with self-reported Caucasian donors. The study aimed to test whether cataloging public T cell receptors could reveal signatures of past pathogen exposure. The study profiled the T cell repertoires of hundreds of subjects by immunosequencing and related them to cytomegalovirus serostatus. A separate validation cohort of over 95 different subjects was used in addition to the roughly 640-subject first cohort. The study combined high-throughput TCR immunosequencing, statistical association of individual TCRs with disease status, and machine learning to predict cytomegalovirus infection status. To study patterns of TCR occurrence, a later analysis re-analyzed previously published TCR beta repertoires from several hundred donors and added high-resolution HLA genotyping. Rather than using new phenotypic data, the later analysis identified candidate immune exposures from TCR beta sequences and from how often those sequences occurred across donors. An earlier analysis of around 540 of the donors applied high-throughput TCR beta sequencing to assess whether each TCR beta V gene segment acted as functional or pseudogenic. Donor age, sex, ethnicity and CMV serostatus were compiled alongside the repertoire data. Genome-wide SNP genotypes for about 60% of the 666 donors were used in a later genetic analysis, which treated that subset as a discovery cohort. Every discovery cohort repertoire had been produced on one sequencing platform. Both class I and class II loci were covered by HLA typing, at four-digit resolution. Typing coverage varied by locus: about 620-630 donors for A, B, C, DRB1 and DQB1; approximately 560 for DQA1; around 570 for DPA1; approximately 450 for DPB1. Because of strong linkage in the cohort, five DR-DQ haplotypes were treated as single units for association and clustering. Among 398 genotyped donors of the cohort, an average of about 240,000 unique TCR beta nucleotide sequences were sequenced per donor, roughly 20% of them non-productive.

To prepare the library, the immunoSEQ multiplex PCR assay was applied. For the multiplex PCR, a mixture combining 60 forward primers for TCR Vbeta segments and 13 reverse primers for TCR Jbeta segments was used. Amplification of the CDR3 region of rearranged TCR beta genes was performed with a multiplex PCR assay on genomic DNA. Amplified TCR beta libraries were sequenced as 87-base-pair reads on the Illumina HiSeq System. Turning to the authors' computational methods: A later analysis tallied around 87 million unique TCR beta chains across the 550 to 850 repertoires, and approximately 11 million of those chains were shared by two or more donors. To remove PCR and sequencing errors, raw reads were error-corrected and collapsed into unique sequences using a nearest-neighbor algorithm that merged closely related sequences. CDR3 sequences were aligned to IMGT reference sequences to assign V, D and J gene segments. For a sequence to be retained, a match of at least six nucleotides was required to both a V gene segment and a J gene segment. Rearrangements were called productive when the CDR3 lacked stop codons and stayed in frame with V and J; all others were non-productive. Following IMGT convention, CDR3 was defined as the stretch from the second conserved V-encoded cysteine up to the conserved J-encoded phenylalanine. In an earlier analysis of approximately 590 of the donors, sequences lacking an unambiguous match to a single V gene segment were excluded. An earlier analysis of some 610 of the donors called V segments functional above 56.7% productive rearrangements and segregating when the between-donor standard deviation exceeded 5%. To diagnose cytomegalovirus status from the catalog of TCR beta chain sequences, a statistical classification framework was built. V and J gene assignment, in a later analysis, came from comparing TCR nucleotide sequences with IMGT/GENE-DB human TR gene sequences. The TCRdist pipeline was used in a later analysis to assign CDR3 sequences and most-parsimonious VDJ recombination scenarios. In a later analysis, each TCR beta chain was defined by its CDR3 amino acid sequence together with its V-gene family, and reads without a unique V-gene family were excluded. In a later analysis, several hundred highly shared, low-generation-probability nucleotide sequences were removed to address suspected cross-contamination and a sequencing artifact. For each public chain, a later analysis derived a clonal expansion index from normalized ranks of inferred template counts within each repertoire. In a later analysis, generation probabilities were computed using a VDJ recombination model fitted to out-of-frame rearrangements, and the results were checked against IGoR. In a later analysis, TCR-TCR, TCR-HLA and TCR-CMV co-occurrence was scored with hypergeometric tests, and a repertoire-size bias correction was applied to TCR pairs. False discovery rates were estimated in a later analysis by permuting HLA or CMV assignments 20 times. A later analysis grouped co-occurring TCRs with DBSCAN, adding TCRdist sequence similarity when clustering within HLA-allele-positive subsets. Repertoires with fewer than 30,000 or more than 120,000 public chains were left out of co-occurrence clustering, as were roughly five repertoires with anomalous nucleotide sharing. TCRdb obtained this table from immuneACCESS and retained in-frame rearrangements with V and J assigned. These tables miss some clones; where compared with another copy, unresolved V genes account for less than half of the shortfall, and the remainder is unexplained. The DNA was the basis for D and trimming; V, J and clone size are from that table. A total of around 200,000 clones appear in this sample, around 78% of them only once. 1.9% of the sample rests with the top ten.

CDR1 and CDR2 are read off the germline V gene as KGHSH and LQKENI. Reading from cysteine to phenylalanine, the CDR3 counts 13 amino acids. Only the CDR3 region is kept as DNA, spanning 39 bases read in frame from base 1. V is cut back by 8 bases and J by 3 bases, with 4 bases in the junction unmatched. In total, fewer than 750 healthy bone marrow donors made up the cohort. At the time of sampling, every cohort member was nominally healthy, though immune exposures that went unrecorded were likely present. The donor was CMV seronegative and belonged to the group of more than 300 seronegative cohort members. Each donor provided a peripheral blood sample, and peripheral blood mononuclear cells were used for TCR beta sequencing. Genomic DNA extraction from the blood cell samples was performed with the Qiagen DNeasy Blood Extraction Kit. Points the paper makes about the study in general: Linkage disequilibrium might explain the correlated functional status among segregating V segments, but an unknown experimental factor could not be ruled out. A later genetic analysis reported fewer N-insertions in productive TCRs among donors in an Asian-associated ancestry cluster than the approximately 700-donor mean. A further reported finding was that TCR beta sequences accurately predicted the HLA-A and HLA-B alleles for most subjects in the first cohort. Some 15 rarely observed V segments, including chromosome 9 orphons, were excluded from the earlier analysis of a few hundred of the donors because counts were too low. Several of the top co-occurrence clusters appeared to be linked to parvovirus B19, influenza, CMV and Epstein-Barr virus, according to a later analysis. A cluster of highly shared sequence variants was judged likely to be a technical artifact of the sequencing pipeline. A few of the identified cytomegalovirus-associated TCR beta chains were confirmed in vitro to be specific for cytomegalovirus antigens. Compared with equally common non-associated chains, HLA-associated TCR beta chains in a later analysis were more clonally expanded and had lower generation probabilities. Because HLA typing was missing for some donors at each locus, association tests included only the typed subset. According to a later analysis, TCR association rates differed among HLA loci, with DRB1 alleles showing the most associated TCRs and HLA-C alleles showing the fewest. A later analysis found that most CMV-associated TCR beta chains appeared HLA-restricted, with HLA associations seemingly driven largely by CMV exposure. The cohort was sequenced for TCR beta chains only, and without alpha or paired-chain data the features that could be detected were limited. Immune exposure information for the cohort was limited to CMV serostatus. Most TCR sequences were observed very rarely across donors, whereas some public TCRs were present in many individuals. An association between a missense DCLRE1C variant and V-gene and J-gene trimming of TCR beta chains was found in a later genetic analysis and replicated in an independent cohort. When HLA alleles, especially DR and DQ, strongly co-occurred, TCR associations were difficult to assign to individual alleles. Roughly uniform sequencing depth across donors was assumed in presence/absence analyses, although this assumption may not hold. The authors suggested that the approach could potentially be generalized to other disease states and immunological phenotypes. Broadly in line with IMGT annotations, most TCR beta V segments showed up in productive rearrangements about 87% or about 30% of the time in an earlier analysis of some 590 of the donors. In the study, roughly 160 TCR beta chains were listed as associated with cytomegalovirus. In a later analysis, some 17,000 TCR beta sequences were associated with specific HLA alleles at a false discovery rate of 0.05. The classifier was reported to diagnose cytomegalovirus status with high specificity and sensitivity in both the original cohort and the validation cohort. Because the 87-base-pair reads could not distinguish some IMGT-functional V segments, including TRBV6-2 and TRBV6-3, those segments were excluded.

A note on this clone: It lacks a known antigen. One base away there is no much larger clone; base qualities are not given.

The rearrangement joined TRBV18 to TRBJ1-5; 7 bases in between match TRBD1. The TCR comes from a man aged 25 to 45 in good health and CMV-seronegative. The sequencing input was PBMCs. The DNA sequence is given as TGTGCCAGCCTACAGGGGACCAATCAGCCCCAGCATTTT. Its amino acids are CASLQGTNQPQHF.